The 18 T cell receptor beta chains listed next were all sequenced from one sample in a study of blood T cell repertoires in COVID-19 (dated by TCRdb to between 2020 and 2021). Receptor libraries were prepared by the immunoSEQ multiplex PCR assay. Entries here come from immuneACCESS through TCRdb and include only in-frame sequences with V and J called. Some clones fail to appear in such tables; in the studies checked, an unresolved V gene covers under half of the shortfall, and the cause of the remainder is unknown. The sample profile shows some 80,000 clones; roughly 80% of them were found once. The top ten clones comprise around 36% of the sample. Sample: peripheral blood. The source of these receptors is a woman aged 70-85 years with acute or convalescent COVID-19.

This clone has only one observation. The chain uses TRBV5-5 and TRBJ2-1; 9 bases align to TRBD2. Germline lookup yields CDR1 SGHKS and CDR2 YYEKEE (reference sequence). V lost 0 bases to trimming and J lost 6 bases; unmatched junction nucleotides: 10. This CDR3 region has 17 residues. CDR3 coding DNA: TGTGCCAGCAGCTTGGGGCCGGGCGGGAGGGCCATCAATGAGCAGTTCTTC. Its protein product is CASSLGPGGRAINEQFF.

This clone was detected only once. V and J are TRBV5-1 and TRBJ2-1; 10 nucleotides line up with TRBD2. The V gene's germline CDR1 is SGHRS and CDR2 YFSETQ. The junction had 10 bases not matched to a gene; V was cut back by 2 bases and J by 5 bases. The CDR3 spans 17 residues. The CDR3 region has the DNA TGCGCCAGCAGCTTAAGGACTAGCGGCCGAGGGAACAATGAGCAGTTCTTC. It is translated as CASSLRTSGRGNNEQFF.

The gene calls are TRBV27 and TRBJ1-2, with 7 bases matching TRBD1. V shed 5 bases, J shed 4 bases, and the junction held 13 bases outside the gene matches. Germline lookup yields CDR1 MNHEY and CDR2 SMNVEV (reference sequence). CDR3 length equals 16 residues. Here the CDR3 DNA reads TGTGCCAGCAGTACAGGCGGACAGGTCGATAGCTATGGCTACACCTTC. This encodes CASSTGGQVDSYGYTF.

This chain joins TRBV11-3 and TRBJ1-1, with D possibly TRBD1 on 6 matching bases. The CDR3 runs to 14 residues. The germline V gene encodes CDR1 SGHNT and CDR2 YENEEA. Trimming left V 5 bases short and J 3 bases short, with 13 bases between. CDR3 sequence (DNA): TGTGCCAGCAGCCAGGGGCCTGCGGACACTGAAGCTTTCTTT. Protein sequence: CASSQGPADTEAFF. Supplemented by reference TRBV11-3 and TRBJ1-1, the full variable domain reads EAGVVQSPRYKIIEKKQPVAFWCNPISGHNTLYWYLQNLGQGPELLIRYENEEAVDDSQLPKDRFSAERLKGVDSTLKIQPAELGDSAVYLCASSQGPADTEAFFGQGTRLTVV.

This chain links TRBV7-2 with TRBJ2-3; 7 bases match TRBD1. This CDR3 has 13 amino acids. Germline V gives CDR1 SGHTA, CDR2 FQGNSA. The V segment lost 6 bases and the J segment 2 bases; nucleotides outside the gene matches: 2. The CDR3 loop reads CASSQGVTDTQYF. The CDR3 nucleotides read TGTGCCAGCAGTCAGGGGGTCACAGATACGCAGTATTTT.

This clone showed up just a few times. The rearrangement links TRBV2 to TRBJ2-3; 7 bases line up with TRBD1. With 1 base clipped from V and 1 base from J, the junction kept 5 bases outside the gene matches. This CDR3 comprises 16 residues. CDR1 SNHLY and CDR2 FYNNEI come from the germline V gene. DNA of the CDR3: TGTGCCAGCAGTGAAGACAGGGGTGCGGGCACAGATACGCAGTATTTT. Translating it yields CASSEDRGAGTDTQYF.

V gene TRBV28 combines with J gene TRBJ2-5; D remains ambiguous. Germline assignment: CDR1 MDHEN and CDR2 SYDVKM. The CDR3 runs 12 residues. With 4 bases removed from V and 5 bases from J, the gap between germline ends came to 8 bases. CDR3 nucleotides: TGTGCCAGCAGTTCCCCCGAGGAGACCCAGTACTTC. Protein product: CASSSPEETQYF.

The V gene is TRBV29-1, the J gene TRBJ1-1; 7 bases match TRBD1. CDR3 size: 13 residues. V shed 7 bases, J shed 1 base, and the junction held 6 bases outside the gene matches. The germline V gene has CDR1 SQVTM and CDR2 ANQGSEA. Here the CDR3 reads CSASTGRNTEAFF. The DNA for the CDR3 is TGCAGCGCGTCGACAGGGCGGAACACTGAAGCTTTCTTT.

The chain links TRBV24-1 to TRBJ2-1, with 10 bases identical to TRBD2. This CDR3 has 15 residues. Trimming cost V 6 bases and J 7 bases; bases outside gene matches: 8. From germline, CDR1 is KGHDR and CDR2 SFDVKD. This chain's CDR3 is CATSTKREGLNEQFF. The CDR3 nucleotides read TGTGCCACCAGTACAAAGCGGGAGGGTTTAAATGAGCAGTTCTTC.

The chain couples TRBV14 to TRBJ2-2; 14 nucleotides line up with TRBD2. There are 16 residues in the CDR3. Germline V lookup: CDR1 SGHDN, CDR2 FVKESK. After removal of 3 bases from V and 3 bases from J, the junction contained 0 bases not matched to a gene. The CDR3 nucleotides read TGTGCCAGCAGCCAGGGACTAGCGGGGGACACCGGGGAGCTGTTTTTT. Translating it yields CASSQGLAGDTGELFF. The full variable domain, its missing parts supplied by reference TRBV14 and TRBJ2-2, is EAGVTQFPSHSVIEKGQTVTLRCDPISGHDNLYWYRRVMGKEIKFLLHFVKESKQDESGMPNNRFLAERTGGTYSTLKVQPAELEDSGVYFCASSQGLAGDTGELFFGEGSRLTVL.

The CDR3 region has the DNA TGTGCCAGCAGCTTGTTTGGACAGGGTGACACTGAAGCTTTCTTT. This gives the protein CASSLFGQGDTEAFF. The rearrangement links TRBV5-6 to TRBJ1-1, with 8 positions matching TRBD1. This CDR3 spans 15 amino acids. V shed 1 base, J shed 3 bases, and the junction held 5 bases outside the gene matches. Germline CDR1 and CDR2: SGHDT and YYEEEE.

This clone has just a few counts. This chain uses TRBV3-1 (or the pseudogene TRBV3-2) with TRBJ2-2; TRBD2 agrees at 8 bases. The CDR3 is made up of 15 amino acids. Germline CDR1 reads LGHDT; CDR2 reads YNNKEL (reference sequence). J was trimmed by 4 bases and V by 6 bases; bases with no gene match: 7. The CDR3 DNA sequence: TGTGCCAGCAGTGGTATAGCGGGACGCACCGGGGAGCTGTTTTTT. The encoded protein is CASSGIAGRTGELFF.

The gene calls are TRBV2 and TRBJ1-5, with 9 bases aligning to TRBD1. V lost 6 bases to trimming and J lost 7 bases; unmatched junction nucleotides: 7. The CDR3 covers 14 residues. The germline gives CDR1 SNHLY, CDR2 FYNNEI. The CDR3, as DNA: TGTGCCAGCAGCAAACAGGGGGCCGAGCAGCCCCAGCATTTT. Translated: CASSKQGAEQPQHF.

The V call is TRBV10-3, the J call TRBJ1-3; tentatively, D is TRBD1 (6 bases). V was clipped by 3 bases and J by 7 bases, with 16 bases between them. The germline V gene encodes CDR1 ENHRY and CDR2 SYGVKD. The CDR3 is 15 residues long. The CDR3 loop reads CAISDGGGRVNTIYF. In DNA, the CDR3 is TGTGCCATCAGTGACGGGGGGGGCCGTGTTAACACCATATATTTT.

The CDR3, as DNA: TGTGCCAGTAGTATGGCCGGGATTAATGAAAAACTGTTTTTT. This gives the protein CASSMAGINEKLFF. The J gene is TRBJ1-4, the V gene TRBV19, with D unclear. The V gene lost 3 bases and the J gene lost 4 bases, with 9 bases spanning the gap. The CDR3 is 14 residues long. Germline lookup yields CDR1 LNHDA and CDR2 SQIVND (reference sequence). Full variable domain (missing parts from reference TRBV19 and TRBJ1-4): DGGITQSPKYLFRKEGQNVTLSCEQNLNHDAMYWYRQDPGQGLRLIYYSQIVNDFQKGDIAEGYSVSREKKESFPLTVTSAQKNPTAFYLCASSMAGINEKLFFGSGTQLSVL.

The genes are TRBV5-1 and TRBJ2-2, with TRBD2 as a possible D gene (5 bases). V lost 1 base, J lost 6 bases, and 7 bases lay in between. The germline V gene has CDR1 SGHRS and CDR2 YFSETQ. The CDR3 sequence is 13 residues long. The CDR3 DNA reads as TGCGCCAGCAGCTTGCGGGGTGCCGGGGAGCTGTTTTTT. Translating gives CASSLRGAGELFF.

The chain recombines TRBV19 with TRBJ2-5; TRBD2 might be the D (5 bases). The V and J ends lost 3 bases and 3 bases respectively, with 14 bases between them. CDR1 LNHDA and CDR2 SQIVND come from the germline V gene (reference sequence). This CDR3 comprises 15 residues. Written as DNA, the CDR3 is TGTGCCAGTAGTATTAACGGGATCGTAGAAGAGACCCAGTACTTC. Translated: CASSINGIVEETQYF.

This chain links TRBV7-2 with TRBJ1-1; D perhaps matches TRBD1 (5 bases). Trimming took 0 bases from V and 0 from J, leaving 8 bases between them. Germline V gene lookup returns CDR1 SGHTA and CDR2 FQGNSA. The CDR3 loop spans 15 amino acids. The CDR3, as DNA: TGTGCCAGCAGCTTAGCGCCAGGGATGAACACTGAAGCTTTCTTT. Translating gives CASSLAPGMNTEAFF.